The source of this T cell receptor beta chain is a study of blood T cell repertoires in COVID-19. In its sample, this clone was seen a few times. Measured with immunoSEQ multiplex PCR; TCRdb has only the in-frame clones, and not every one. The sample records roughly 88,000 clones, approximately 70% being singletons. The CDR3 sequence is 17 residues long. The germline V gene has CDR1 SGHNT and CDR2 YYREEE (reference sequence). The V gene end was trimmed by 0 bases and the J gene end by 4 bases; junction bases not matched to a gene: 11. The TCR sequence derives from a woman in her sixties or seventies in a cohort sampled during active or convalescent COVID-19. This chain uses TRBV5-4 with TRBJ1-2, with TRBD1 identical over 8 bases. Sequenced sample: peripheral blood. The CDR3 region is CASSLGVGQGGGYGYTF. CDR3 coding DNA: TGTGCCAGCAGCTTGGGAGTTGGACAGGGTGGTGGCTATGGCTACACCTTC.